The rows below give T cell receptor beta chains drawn from one sample of a study of blood T cells in healthy people across ages. TCRdb re-analysed the 5' RACE reads in MiXCR, keeping a single row per CDR3 protein. Of 650,000 to 800,000 distinct CDR3 sequences in the sample, roughly half are singletons; the top ten hold about 13%. Sequencing was performed on blood. The receptors were sampled from a woman aged 80 or over in good health. CDR3s include the opening cysteine and the closing phenylalanine or tryptophan. The D gene is left open where the match is weak. Clone sizes are given selectively: once, few, many, or a class where the clone is expanded.

D: TRBD2; J: TRBJ2-1; size: many; V: TRBV5-1; CDR3: CASRLAGGNYNEQFF; DNA: TGCGCCAGCAGACTAGCGGGAGGCAACTACAATGAGCAGTTCTTC
D: TRBD1; J: TRBJ2-3; size: -; V: TRBV20-1; CDR3: CSADRTYLGDTQYF; DNA: TGCAGTGCGGACAGGACCTACCTCGGGGATACGCAGTATTTT
D: -; J: TRBJ2-3; size: -; V: TRBV6-6; CDR3: CASSGLTSTDTQYF; DNA: TGTGCCAGCAGCGGGTTGACTAGCACAGATACGCAGTATTTT
D: -; J: TRBJ1-1; size: many; V: TRBV6-5; CDR3: CASRNGVSTEAFF; DNA: TGTGCCAGCAGAAACGGGGTTTCCACTGAAGCTTTCTTT
D: TRBD1; J: TRBJ2-7; size: many; V: TRBV7-8; CDR3: CASSSRRDRTYEQYF; DNA: TGTGCCAGCAGCTCCCGCCGGGACAGAACCTACGAGCAGTACTTC
D: -; J: TRBJ2-2; size: few; V: TRBV2; CDR3: CASSEHQGMVGELFF; DNA: TGTGCCAGCAGCGAGCACCAGGGAATGGTCGGGGAGCTGTTTTTT
D: -; J: TRBJ1-5; size: -; V: TRBV7-2; CDR3: CASSSRDNLNQPQHF; DNA: TGTGCCAGCAGCTCCCGGGACAATCTCAATCAGCCCCAGCATTTT
D: -; J: TRBJ1-2; size: -; V: TRBV5-1; CDR3: CASSLAAQGDGYTF; DNA: TGCGCCAGCAGCTTGGCAGCACAGGGAGATGGCTACACCTTC
D: -; J: TRBJ2-1; size: -; V: TRBV12-3/TRBV12-4; CDR3: CASSPSGSEQFF; DNA: TGTGCCAGCAGTCCCTCGGGTAGTGAGCAGTTCTTC
D: -; J: TRBJ1-5; size: -; V: TRBV20-1; CDR3: CSARDFVRGNSNQPQHF; DNA: TGCAGTGCTAGAGACTTTGTTAGGGGGAATAGCAATCAGCCCCAGCATTTT
D: -; J: TRBJ1-6; size: -; V: TRBV14; CDR3: CASSQGMWGSPLHF; DNA: TGTGCCAGCAGCCAAGGCATGTGGGGTTCACCCCTCCACTTT
D: -; J: TRBJ2-1; size: -; V: TRBV24-1; CDR3: CATSDPGRDLQETQFF; DNA: TGTGCCACCAGTGATCCCGGACGAGACCTGCAAGAGACCCAGTTCTTC
D: TRBD2; J: TRBJ2-2; size: few; V: TRBV28; CDR3: CASSRTSGRIGELFF; DNA: TGTGCCAGCAGCCGGACTAGCGGGAGAATCGGGGAGCTGTTTTTT
D: TRBD2; J: TRBJ2-7; size: -; V: TRBV18; CDR3: CASSPKTSGNYEQYF; DNA: TGTGCCAGCTCACCTAAGACTAGCGGTAACTACGAGCAGTACTTC
D: TRBD1; J: TRBJ2-1; size: many; V: TRBV15; CDR3: CATSRVKTGGYNEQFF; DNA: TGTGCCACCAGCAGAGTAAAGACAGGGGGCTACAATGAGCAGTTCTTC
D: -; J: TRBJ2-3; size: -; V: TRBV2; CDR3: CASRESLWRLGNRTDTQYF; DNA: TGTGCCAGCCGAGAATCCTTGTGGAGGCTGGGGAACCGCACAGATACGCAGTATTTT
D: -; J: TRBJ2-1; size: many; V: TRBV6-5; CDR3: CASSYGFQGIWFF; DNA: TGTGCCAGCAGTTACGGGTTTCAGGGGATTTGGTTCTTC
D: TRBD2; J: TRBJ2-1; size: -; V: TRBV2; CDR3: CASSVSASGTYNEQFF; DNA: TGTGCCAGCAGTGTTTCGGCTAGCGGGACCTACAATGAGCAGTTCTTC
D: TRBD2; J: TRBJ2-5; size: once; V: TRBV29-1; CDR3: CSAQTSGRVEQYF; DNA: TGCAGCGCTCAGACTAGCGGGAGGGTTGAGCAGTACTTC
D: -; J: TRBJ2-3; size: few; V: TRBV7-2; CDR3: CASSPALDRRRNTQYF; DNA: TGTGCCAGCAGCCCCGCCCTGGACAGACGCAGGAATACGCAGTATTTT
D: TRBD1; J: TRBJ2-1; size: -; V: TRBV6-2/TRBV6-3; CDR3: CASRELGQGNKNEQFF; DNA: TGTGCCAGCAGGGAATTGGGACAGGGGAATAAGAATGAGCAGTTCTTC
D: -; J: TRBJ2-1; size: -; V: TRBV12-3/TRBV12-4; CDR3: CASSPGARGSNEQFF; DNA: TGTGCCAGTAGTCCGGGGGCAAGAGGGAGTAATGAGCAGTTCTTC
D: TRBD1; J: TRBJ2-1; size: -; V: TRBV15; CDR3: CATSRGGGWGNEQFF; DNA: TGTGCCACCAGCAGAGGAGGGGGCTGGGGAAATGAGCAGTTCTTC
D: -; J: TRBJ2-2; size: few; V: TRBV7-8; CDR3: CASSLAQGRGYPGELFF; DNA: TGTGCCAGCAGCTTAGCGCAGGGCAGGGGTTATCCCGGGGAGCTGTTTTTT
D: -; J: TRBJ2-1; size: -; V: TRBV20-1; CDR3: CSATSPFLRNEQFF; DNA: TGCAGTGCTACCTCGCCATTCCTACGCAATGAGCAGTTCTTC
D: -; J: TRBJ2-5; size: -; V: TRBV10-3; CDR3: CAINTPTQETQYF; DNA: TGTGCCATCAATACACCGACCCAAGAGACCCAGTACTTC
D: TRBD2; J: TRBJ2-3; size: once; V: TRBV7-9; CDR3: CASSPPSGASTDTQYF; DNA: TGTGCCAGCAGCCCTCCTAGCGGGGCCAGCACAGATACGCAGTATTTT
D: TRBD2; J: TRBJ2-1; size: -; V: TRBV5-8; CDR3: CASSLGLAGGRDEQFF; DNA: TGTGCCAGCAGCTTGGGTCTAGCGGGGGGCCGCGATGAGCAGTTCTTC
D: TRBD2; J: TRBJ2-3; size: -; V: TRBV29-1; CDR3: CSVRRGLAGTDTQYF; DNA: TGCAGCGTTAGAAGGGGACTAGCGGGCACAGATACGCAGTATTTT
D: TRBD2; J: TRBJ2-1; size: -; V: TRBV7-9; CDR3: CASSSRRGAESNEQFF; DNA: TGTGCCAGCAGCTCCCGGCGGGGGGCTGAGTCCAATGAGCAGTTCTTC
D: TRBD2; J: TRBJ2-3; size: -; V: TRBV20-1; CDR3: CSAASGGASDTQYF; DNA: TGCAGTGCAGCTAGCGGGGGGGCCTCAGATACGCAGTATTTT
D: -; J: TRBJ2-6; size: -; V: TRBV24-1; CDR3: CATSQGIGANVLTF; DNA: TGTGCCACCAGTCAGGGGATCGGGGCCAACGTCCTGACTTTC
D: TRBD2; J: TRBJ2-7; size: -; V: TRBV4-2; CDR3: CASSGAGSNYEQYF; DNA: TGTGCCAGCAGCGGAGCGGGGAGCAACTACGAGCAGTACTTC
D: -; J: TRBJ2-5; size: -; V: TRBV5-6; CDR3: CASSGSAQETQYF; DNA: TGTGCCAGCAGCGGGTCAGCCCAAGAGACCCAGTACTTC
D: TRBD2; J: TRBJ2-1; size: -; V: TRBV9; CDR3: CASSVDGLAGDEQFF; DNA: TGTGCCAGCAGCGTAGATGGGCTAGCGGGCGACGAGCAGTTCTTC
D: TRBD2; J: TRBJ2-5; size: many; V: TRBV7-9; CDR3: CASLLAGGSETQYF; DNA: TGTGCCAGCCTTCTAGCGGGAGGAAGTGAGACCCAGTACTTC
D: TRBD2; J: TRBJ2-5; size: -; V: TRBV20-1; CDR3: CSAKPLGRETQYF; DNA: TGCAGTGCTAAACCCCTCGGGAGGGAGACCCAGTACTTC